These T cell receptor beta chains were read from a single sample in a study of T-cell reconstitution after alpha-beta-depleted transplantation in children. TCRdb re-derived calls from the PCR reads in MiXCR, one entry per CDR3 protein. The repertoire holds 250,000 to 400,000 distinct CDR3 sequences, with 20% to 30% as singletons. The specimen was PBMCs, mostly from graft donor cells, collected 180 days after TCRalphabeta/CD19-depleted stem cell transplant. All receptors derive from a male patient aged 10 to 17 who had a stem cell transplant for acute lymphoblastic leukemia, so the T cells may come from the graft donor. CDR3s include the opening cysteine and the closing phenylalanine or tryptophan. A D gene is named only where the DNA matches it firmly. A clone size is listed for some rows: how often the clone was seen (once, few, many), or a class if it is expanded.

D gene: .; J gene: TRBJ2-5; V gene: TRBV5-1; clone size: few; CDR3 protein: CASSLSRLGWNEETQYF; CDR3 DNA: TGCGCCAGCAGCTTGAGTCGTTTGGGGTGGAATGAGGAGACCCAGTACTTC
D gene: TRBD1; J gene: TRBJ1-3; V gene: TRBV20-1; clone size: many; CDR3 protein: CSARVGQGANTIYF; CDR3 DNA: TGCAGTGCTAGAGTTGGACAGGGGGCGAACACCATATATTTT
D gene: .; J gene: TRBJ1-1; V gene: TRBV21-1; clone size: .; CDR3 protein: CANSKILVLNTEAFF; CDR3 DNA: TGTGCCAACAGCAAGATCCTAGTACTGAACACTGAAGCTTTCTTT
D gene: .; J gene: TRBJ1-4; V gene: TRBV5-6; clone size: few; CDR3 protein: CASSYSYAHEKLFF; CDR3 DNA: TGTGCCAGCAGTTATTCTTATGCTCATGAAAAACTGTTTTTT
D gene: .; J gene: TRBJ2-1; V gene: TRBV29-1; clone size: many; CDR3 protein: CSLRGYNEQFF; CDR3 DNA: TGCAGCCTCCGGGGCTACAATGAGCAGTTCTTC
D gene: .; J gene: TRBJ2-3; V gene: TRBV7-2; clone size: .; CDR3 protein: CASSLMVGRSTDTQYF; CDR3 DNA: TGTGCCAGCAGCTTAATGGTTGGAAGGAGCACAGATACGCAGTATTTT
D gene: TRBD2; J gene: TRBJ2-1; V gene: TRBV27; clone size: .; CDR3 protein: CASSPIGIAGEGNEQFF; CDR3 DNA: TGTGCCAGCAGTCCTATAGGGATAGCGGGAGAGGGCAATGAGCAGTTCTTC
D gene: .; J gene: TRBJ2-3; V gene: TRBV20-1; clone size: .; CDR3 protein: CSARERASTDTQYF; CDR3 DNA: TGCAGTGCTAGAGAGCGCGCCAGCACAGATACGCAGTATTTT
D gene: TRBD2; J gene: TRBJ2-2; V gene: TRBV24-1; clone size: .; CDR3 protein: CATSDQGTSGRINTGELFF; CDR3 DNA: TGTGCCACCAGTGATCAAGGGACTAGCGGGAGGATCAACACCGGGGAGCTGTTTTTT
D gene: .; J gene: TRBJ1-1; V gene: TRBV5-1; clone size: few; CDR3 protein: CASSFGSRNKLTEAFF; CDR3 DNA: TGCGCCAGCAGCTTCGGTTCACGGAATAAGTTAACTGAAGCTTTCTTT
D gene: .; J gene: TRBJ2-1; V gene: TRBV7-6; clone size: .; CDR3 protein: CASSSQPSLNEQFF; CDR3 DNA: TGTGCCAGCAGCTCCCAGCCATCCCTAAATGAGCAGTTCTTC
D gene: .; J gene: TRBJ1-2; V gene: TRBV5-1; clone size: few; CDR3 protein: CASSLGVSPNYGYTF; CDR3 DNA: TGCGCCAGCAGCTTAGGGGTCAGTCCTAACTATGGCTACACCTTC
D gene: .; J gene: TRBJ1-1; V gene: TRBV5-5; clone size: .; CDR3 protein: CASSLGPGNAEAFF; CDR3 DNA: TGTGCCAGCAGCTTGGGACCTGGGAACGCTGAAGCTTTCTTT
D gene: TRBD1; J gene: TRBJ2-7; V gene: TRBV4-2; clone size: .; CDR3 protein: CASSPLQGAVYEQYF; CDR3 DNA: TGTGCCAGCAGCCCTTTACAGGGGGCGGTCTACGAGCAGTACTTC
D gene: TRBD2; J gene: TRBJ2-1; V gene: TRBV20-1; clone size: .; CDR3 protein: CSASAWTRLYNEQFF; CDR3 DNA: TGCAGTGCTAGTGCTTGGACTAGACTCTACAATGAGCAGTTCTTC
D gene: .; J gene: TRBJ2-1; V gene: TRBV5-1; clone size: few; CDR3 protein: CASSLASGRPQGEQFF; CDR3 DNA: TGCGCCAGCAGCTTGGCCTCGGGACGGCCACAAGGGGAGCAGTTCTTC
D gene: .; J gene: TRBJ2-2; V gene: TRBV3-1; clone size: few; CDR3 protein: CASSQVNVPTGELFF; CDR3 DNA: TGTGCCAGCAGCCAAGTCAACGTGCCCACCGGGGAGCTGTTTTTT
D gene: .; J gene: TRBJ2-5; V gene: TRBV12-3/TRBV12-4; clone size: .; CDR3 protein: CASSETHGETQYF; CDR3 DNA: TGTGCCAGCAGTGAGACTCATGGGGAGACCCAGTACTTC
D gene: .; J gene: TRBJ2-7; V gene: TRBV27; clone size: .; CDR3 protein: CASSLWGNEQYF; CDR3 DNA: TGTGCCAGCAGTTTATGGGGTAACGAGCAGTACTTC
D gene: TRBD2; J gene: TRBJ2-7; V gene: TRBV23-1; clone size: .; CDR3 protein: CASNLRTSASYEQYF; CDR3 DNA: TGCGCCAGCAACCTTCGGACTAGCGCCTCCTACGAGCAGTACTTC